This T cell receptor (beta chain) appears in the sequencing data of a study of blood T cell repertoires in COVID-19 (dated by TCRdb to the early 2020s). For the wider study: Samples covering the acute and convalescent phases of COVID-19 were provided by collaborators in the United States, Italy and Spain. Samples came from the ongoing ImmuneRACE study (first 160 participants) plus 1,254 subjects from 6 global collaborators. The prospective study material was composed of cDNA or gDNA derived from T cells, B-cell-depleted T cells, or PBMCs. The repertoires were released in a freely available public database intended as a resource for research on the immune response to SARS-CoV-2. The sample metadata nearly always contained a de-identified subject ID, COVID-19 status, age in years and sex. Where available, HLA class I and class II types were obtained from metadata supplied by the sample provider rather than from assay-based typing. Deeply sampled blood TCRbeta repertoires from subjects exposed to, actively infected with, or recovered from COVID-19 were included in the dataset. Broad study findings and their caveats: How much clinical and demographic metadata was included differed by source and by participant, and the metadata was provided uncurated.

This clone appeared once. Its antigen target is currently unknown. No base qualities exist here, and no much larger clone lies one base off it. At one collaborating source in Seattle, patients were enrolled during active infection and were followed longitudinally through the course of disease. Each collaborating institution followed its own protocols to collect whole blood in K2EDTA tubes. For TCRbeta analysis, collaborator samples were shipped as frozen whole blood, as isolated PBMCs, or as DNA extracted from either sample type. CDR1 and CDR2 are read off the germline V gene as SNHLY and FYNNEI. Including cysteine and phenylalanine, the CDR3 has 15 amino acids. Just CDR3 DNA is preserved here, 45 bases in frame from base 1. V has 4 bases trimmed and J has 8 bases trimmed; junction bases matching no gene number 9. TCRbeta CDR3 regions were amplified from genomic DNA by means of the immunoSEQ Assay, a bias-controlled multiplex PCR. The source study handled its data this way. Within the assay, amplification of reference gene primers was used to estimate how many nucleated cells each sample contained. To quantify the absolute abundance of each unique TCRbeta CDR3 rearrangement, sequence reads were collapsed and filtered. For each sample, productive Simpson clonality was calculated as the square root of Simpson's diversity index over productive rearrangements. Not all clones reach the TCRdb copy of this immuneACCESS table, which keeps in-frame sequences only. Checked studies attribute under half of the gap to unresolved V genes and leave the rest unexplained. The DNA was the basis for D and trimming; V, J and clone size are from that table. Counted in this sample were about 250,000 clones; around 88% of them appeared once. The top ten clonotypes cover 5% to 6.5% of the sample.

This clonotype was sampled from a woman in her thirties with COVID-19, enrolled during active disease. The chain is assembled from TRBV2 and TRBJ2-1, with TRBD2 identical over 9 junction bases. The sequenced sample consisted of peripheral blood. The DNA sequence is TGTGCCAGCAGTGTCGGTCTAGCGGGACTCGATGAGCAGTTCTTC. This gives the protein CASSVGLAGLDEQFF.